This TCR beta chain was captured by sequencing in a study of blood T cells in healthy people across ages. A second PCR, run for roughly 7 to 12 cycles, used a sample-barcoded 5' primer plus a J-beta primer mix. A tag from a template-switch adaptor with 12 random nucleotides marked each cDNA molecule. Each CDR3 protein gets one entry after TCRdb re-called the 5' RACE reads with MiXCR. The data show about 900,000 distinct CDR3 sequences, under 80% seen once. Study-level findings and limits: In older individuals, TCR beta diversity per million T cells was lower, falling roughly linearly with age. The diversity estimates, figures obtained from one million T cells, were considered underestimates. Both naive CD4+ cell counts and diversity were greater in long-lived donors than in aged donors.

This CDR3 is built from 13 residues. Germline-derived CDR1 and CDR2 are DFQATT and SNEGSKA (reference sequence). V was trimmed by 3 bases and J by 1 base, leaving 10 bases between them. This clonotype came up a few times. Antigen: not known. The receptor was isolated from a man between 25 and 39 years old in good health. The sequencing input was blood. The chain couples TRBV20-1 to TRBJ2-7; TRBD1 or TRBD2 may be the D gene (5 bases each). CDR3 sequence: CSASSGASYEQYF. The CDR3 DNA reads TGCAGTGCTAGTTCCGGGGCTTCCTACGAGCAGTACTTC.